The 16 T cell receptor beta chains presented below share a single source sample, sequenced in a study of T cells in Graves' hyperthyroidism and ophthalmopathy. Amplification targeted TCR beta CDR3 regions from RNA transcripts. First-round RT-PCR with HTBI primers amplified the TCR CDR3 region. TCRdb re-called the multiplex PCR reads with MiXCR, one entry per CDR3 protein. The table has under 700,000 distinct CDR3 sequences, 40% to 55% seen once. Sequences were obtained from peripheral blood or thyroid tissue (not recorded which). These receptor sequences come from a woman aged 18-29 years with Graves' hyperthyroidism.

Note on this clonotype: At one of its ends the junction is not consistent with the germline gene, which may arise from a read error. The chain combines TRBV5-1 with TRBJ2-7, with 12 bases fitting TRBD2. Germline loops: CDR1 SGHRS, CDR2 YFSETQ. There are 17 residues in the CDR3. CDR3 sequence: CASRLGLAGSPNYEQYF. CDR3 in DNA: TGCGCCAGCAGGTTGGGACTAGCGGGTTCACCGAACTACGAGCAGTACTTC.

This clonotype was counted ten times or more. The rearrangement uses TRBV10-3 and TRBJ2-7; the D is unclear. CDR3 length: 13 amino acids. V was trimmed by 0 bases and J by 6 bases, leaving 9 bases between them. Per the germline V gene, CDR1 is ENHRY and CDR2 is SYGVKD. This CDR3 reads CAISESTWGEQYF. The CDR3 nucleotides read TGTGCCATCAGTGAGTCGACTTGGGGCGAGCAGTACTTC.

As to this clonotype: The junction and the germline gene differ at one end; a read error may be behind it. This rearrangement joins TRBV19 to TRBJ1-1; TRBD1 matches 8 bases. Per germline, CDR1 LNHDA and CDR2 SQIVND (reference sequence). The CDR3 runs to 13 residues. The CDR3 coding sequence is TGTGCCAGTAAGGACAGGGCGTACACTGGAGCTTTCTTT. Its translation is CASKDRAYTGAFF. Combining the CDR3 with reference TRBV19 and TRBJ1-1 gives the whole variable domain DGGITQSPKYLFRKEGQNVTLSCEQNLNHDAMYWYRQDPGQGLRLIYYSQIVNDFQKGDIAEGYSVSREKKESFPLTVTSAQKNPTAFYLCASKDRAYTGAFFGQGTRLTVV.

This clonotype was seen just once. The junction differs from germline at one of its ends, possibly a read error. The chain is built from TRBV20-1 and TRBJ2-7; 9 bases agree with TRBD1. Looked up from germline, CDR1 is DFQATT and CDR2 is SNEGSKA (reference sequence). CDR3 size: 14 residues. DNA of the CDR3: TGCAGTGCTCCCGTTCTAGGACAGGGGAACGACCAGTACTTC. This gives the protein CSAPVLGQGNDQYF.

With respect to this clonotype: Germline is not matched at one junction end, which may reflect a read error. This chain uses TRBV20-1 with TRBJ1-2; perhaps TRBD1 as D (6 bases). This CDR3 spans 14 amino acids. Germline V gene lookup returns CDR1 DFQATT and CDR2 SNEGSKA (reference sequence). CDR3 sequence (DNA): TGCAGTGCTAGAAGGGCAGGGGTTATTTATGGCCACACCTTC. It codes for CSARRAGVIYGHTF.

Concerning this clonotype: A single base separates this from a much larger clone, so it may be a read error. This chain uses TRBV7-9 with TRBJ2-7; D unclear. CDR1 and CDR2 (germline): SEHNR, FQNEAQ (reference sequence). The CDR3 spans 14 residues. The CDR3 loop reads CVSTSREKGYEQYF. The DNA for the CDR3 is TGTGTCAGCACCTCCCGCGAAAAGGGCTACGAGCAGTACTTC.

In this sample, this clonotype turned up once. The chain combines TRBV7-8 with TRBJ1-1; TRBD1 agrees at 9 bases. V gave up 6 bases and J gave up 1 base; unmatched junction bases: 6. The CDR3 length is 15 residues. CDR1 and CDR2 (germline): SGHVS, FQNEAQ. CDR3 sequence: CASRATGGGNTEAFF. The CDR3 region has the DNA TGTGCCAGCAGAGCTACAGGGGGCGGGAACACTGAAGCTTTCTTT. The full variable domain, in which reference TRBV7-8 and TRBJ1-1 provide the parts outside the CDR3, is GAGVSQSPRYKVAKRGQDVALRCDPISGHVSLFWYQQALGQGPEFLTYFQNEAQLDKSGLPSDRFFAERPEGSVSTLKIQRTQQEDSAVYLCASRATGGGNTEAFFGQGTRLTVV.

Many counts were recorded for this clonotype. The junction shows a germline mismatch at one end, possibly a read error. The chain carries TRBV13 and TRBJ1-5; 7 bases agree with TRBD1. Germline lookup yields CDR1 PRHDT and CDR2 FYEKMQ (reference sequence). This CDR3 spans 14 amino acids. The CDR3 DNA is TGTGCCAGCAGCCTAGGGACAGTAAGACAGCCCCAGCATTTT. This gives the protein CASSLGTVRQPQHF.

J is TRBJ1-4 and V is TRBV5-1; 9 positions match TRBD1. V lost 5 bases and J lost 1; bases outside the gene matches: 12. Germline V CDR1 and CDR2: SGHRS, YFSETQ. There are 18 residues in the CDR3. The CDR3, as DNA: TGCGCCAGCAGTTTAAGCCTGACAGGGGGGTTAACTAATGAAAAACTGTTTTTT. This codes for CASSLSLTGGLTNEKLFF. Looking up the rest from reference TRBV5-1 and TRBJ1-4 gives the full variable domain: KAGVTQTPRYLIKTRGQQVTLSCSPISGHRSVSWYQQTPGQGLQFLFEYFSETQRNKGNFPGRFSGRQFSNSRSEMNVSTLELGDSALYLCASSLSLTGGLTNEKLFFGSGTQLSVL.

This clonotype has a handful of counts. The J gene is TRBJ2-5, the V gene TRBV6-6; D is possibly TRBD1 (5 bases). CDR1 is MNHNY and CDR2 is SVGAGI in the germline V gene (reference sequence). The ends were cut back, 10 bases at V and 4 bases at J, with 19 bases in the middle. CDR3 length equals 14 residues. CDR3 in amino acids: CATSGHLERETQYF. CDR3 nucleotide sequence: TGTGCCACCTCCGGACACCTCGAACGAGAGACCCAGTACTTC.

This clonotype was picked up one time. This chain connects TRBV10-3 to TRBJ1-4, with 9 bases aligning to TRBD1. CDR1 and CDR2 from the germline V gene are ENHRY and SYGVKD. The junction had 5 bases not matched to a gene; V was cut back by 5 bases and J by 4 bases. The CDR3 runs to 15 residues. Written as DNA, the CDR3 is TGTGCCATCAGTTTGGGACAGGGAGATAATGAAAAACTGTTTTTT. Its protein is CAISLGQGDNEKLFF.

CDR3 loop: CSVVTLGGGTQYF. Here the CDR3 DNA reads TGCAGCGTTGTCACACTAGGGGGTGGGACCCAGTACTTC. The rearrangement uses TRBV29-1 and TRBJ2-5; TRBD1 is a possible D gene (6 bases). The CDR3 totals 13 residues. V shed 4 bases and J shed 7 bases, with 16 bases lying between them. Germline-derived CDR1 and CDR2 are SQVTM and ANQGSEA.

This chain joins TRBV7-2 and TRBJ2-7, with a weak D call TRBD1 (6 bases). Deletions cut 6 bases from V and 4 bases from J, with 16 bases between. Germline V gene data show CDR1 as SGHTA and CDR2 as FQGNSA. The CDR3 extends over 14 amino acids. CDR3 loop: CASSDRDNIYEQYF. The CDR3 DNA reads as TGTGCCAGCAGTGACCGGGACAACATATACGAGCAGTACTTC.

This rearrangement joins TRBV2 to TRBJ2-7; 7 bases fit TRBD1. The DNA matches TRBJ2-1 better at its end, which makes the J call doubtful. Germline V gene data show CDR1 as SNHLY and CDR2 as FYNNEI. The CDR3 spans 13 residues. The CDR3 coding sequence is TGTGCCAGCAGTTGGACAGGAATCAATGAGCAGTTCTTC. Amino acids: CASSWTGINEQFF.

V usage is TRBV20-1 and J usage is TRBJ1-1; D uncertain. From germline, CDR1 is DFQATT and CDR2 SNEGSKA (reference sequence). This CDR3 region has 14 residues. V gave up 6 bases and J gave up 1 base, with 15 bases separating them. The CDR3 DNA sequence: TGCAGTGCCAGTAAGGGCCAGACGAACACTGAAGCTTTCTTT. Translating it yields CSASKGQTNTEAFF.

The chain uses TRBV12-3 or TRBV12-4 and TRBJ1-1; unclear D gene. The CDR3 is 13 residues long. V lost 3 bases and J 4 bases, leaving 9 bases between the germline ends. The CDR3 loop is CASSFGWATEAFF. The CDR3 bases are TGTGCCAGCAGTTTCGGATGGGCCACTGAAGCTTTCTTT.